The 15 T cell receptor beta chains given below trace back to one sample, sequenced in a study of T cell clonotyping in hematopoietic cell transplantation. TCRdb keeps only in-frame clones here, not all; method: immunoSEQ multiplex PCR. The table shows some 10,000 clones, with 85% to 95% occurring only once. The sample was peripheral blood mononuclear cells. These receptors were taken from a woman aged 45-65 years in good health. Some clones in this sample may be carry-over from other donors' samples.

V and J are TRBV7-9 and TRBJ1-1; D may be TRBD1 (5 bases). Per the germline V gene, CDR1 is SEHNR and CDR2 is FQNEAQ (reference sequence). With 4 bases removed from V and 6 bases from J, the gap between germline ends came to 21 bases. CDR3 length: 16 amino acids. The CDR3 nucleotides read TGTGCCAGCAGCTCAATCAACTCAGGGATTCAGCCTGAAGCTTTCTTT. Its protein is CASSSINSGIQPEAFF.

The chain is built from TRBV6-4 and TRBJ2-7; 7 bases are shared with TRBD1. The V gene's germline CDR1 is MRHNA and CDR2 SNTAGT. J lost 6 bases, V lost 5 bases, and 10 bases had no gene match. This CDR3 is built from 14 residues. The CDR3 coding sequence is TGTGCCAGCAGTTCCTGGACAGGCGGTAGCGAGCAGTACTTC. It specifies CASSSWTGGSEQYF.

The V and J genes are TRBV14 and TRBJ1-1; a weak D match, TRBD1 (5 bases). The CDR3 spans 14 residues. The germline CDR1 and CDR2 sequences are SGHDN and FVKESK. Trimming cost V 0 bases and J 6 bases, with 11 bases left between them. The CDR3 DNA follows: TGTGCCAGCAGCCAAGAAACCCGGGGGGCTGAAGCTTTCTTT. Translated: CASSQETRGAEAFF.

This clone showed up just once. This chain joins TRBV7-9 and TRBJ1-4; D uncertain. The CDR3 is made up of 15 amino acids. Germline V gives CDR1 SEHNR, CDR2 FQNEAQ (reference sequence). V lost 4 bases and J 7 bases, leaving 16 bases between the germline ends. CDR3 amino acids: CASSSLGNRGEKLFF. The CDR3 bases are TGTGCCAGCAGCTCCCTAGGGAATAGAGGTGAAAAACTGTTTTTT.

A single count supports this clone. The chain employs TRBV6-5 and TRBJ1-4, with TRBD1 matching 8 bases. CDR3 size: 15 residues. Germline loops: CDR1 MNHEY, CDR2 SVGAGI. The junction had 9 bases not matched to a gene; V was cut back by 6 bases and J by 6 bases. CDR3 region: CASRKPGGLDEKLFF. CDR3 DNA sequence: TGTGCCAGCAGGAAACCAGGGGGCTTGGATGAAAAACTGTTTTTT.

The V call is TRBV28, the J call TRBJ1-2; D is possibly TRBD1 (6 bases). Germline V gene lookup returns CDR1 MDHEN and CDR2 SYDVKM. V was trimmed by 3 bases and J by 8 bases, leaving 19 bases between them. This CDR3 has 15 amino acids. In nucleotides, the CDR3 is TGTGCCAGCAGTTTTCTCAACAGGGAGGCGCGAGGCTACACCTTC. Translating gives CASSFLNREARGYTF.

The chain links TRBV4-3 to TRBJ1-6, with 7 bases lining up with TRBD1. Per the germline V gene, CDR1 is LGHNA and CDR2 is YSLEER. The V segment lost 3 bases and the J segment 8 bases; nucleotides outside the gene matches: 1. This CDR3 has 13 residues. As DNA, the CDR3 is TGCGCCAGCAGCCAGGACAGGTATTCACCCCTCCACTTT. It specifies CASSQDRYSPLHF.

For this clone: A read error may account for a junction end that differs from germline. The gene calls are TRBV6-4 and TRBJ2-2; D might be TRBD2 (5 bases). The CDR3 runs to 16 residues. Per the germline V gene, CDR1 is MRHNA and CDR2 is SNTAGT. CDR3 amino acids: CGSSDSYRGVPGELFF. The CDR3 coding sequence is TGTGGCAGCAGTGACTCGTATCGGGGAGTTCCCGGGGAGCTGTTTTTT.

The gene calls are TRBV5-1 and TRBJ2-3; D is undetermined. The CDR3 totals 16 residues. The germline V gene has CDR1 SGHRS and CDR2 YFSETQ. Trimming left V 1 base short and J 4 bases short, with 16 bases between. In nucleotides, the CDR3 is TGCGCCAGCAGCTTGTTCTCAGGTGAAGTCGCAGATACGCAGTATTTT. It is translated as CASSLFSGEVADTQYF.

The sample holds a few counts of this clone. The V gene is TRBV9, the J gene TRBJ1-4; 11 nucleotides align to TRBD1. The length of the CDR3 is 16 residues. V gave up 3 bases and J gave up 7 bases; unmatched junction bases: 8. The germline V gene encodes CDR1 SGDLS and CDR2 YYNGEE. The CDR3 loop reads CASSESGQGAAEKLFF. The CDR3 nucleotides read TGTGCCAGCAGCGAATCCGGACAGGGGGCGGCTGAAAAACTGTTTTTT.

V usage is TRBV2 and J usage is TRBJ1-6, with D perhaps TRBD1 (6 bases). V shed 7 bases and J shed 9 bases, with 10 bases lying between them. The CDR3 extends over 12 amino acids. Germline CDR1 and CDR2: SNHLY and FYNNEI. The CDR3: CASTLDSSPLHF. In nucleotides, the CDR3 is TGTGCCAGCACCCTGGACAGTTCACCCCTCCACTTT. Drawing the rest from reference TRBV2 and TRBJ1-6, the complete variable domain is EPEVTQTPSHQVTQMGQEVILRCVPISNHLYFYWYRQILGQKVEFLVSFYNNEISEKSEIFDDQFSVERPDGSNFTLKIRSTKLEDSAMYFCASTLDSSPLHFGNGTRLTVT.

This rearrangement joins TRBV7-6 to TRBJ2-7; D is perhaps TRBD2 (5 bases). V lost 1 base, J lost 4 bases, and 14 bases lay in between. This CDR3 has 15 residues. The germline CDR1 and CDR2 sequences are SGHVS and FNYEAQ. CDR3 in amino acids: CASSLDAGILYEQYF. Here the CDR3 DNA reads TGTGCCAGCAGCTTAGACGCGGGTATTCTTTACGAGCAGTACTTC.

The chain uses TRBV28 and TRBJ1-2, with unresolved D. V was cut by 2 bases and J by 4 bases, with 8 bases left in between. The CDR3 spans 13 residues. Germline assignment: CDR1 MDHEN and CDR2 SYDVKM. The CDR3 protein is CASSLGRSYGYTF. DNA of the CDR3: TGTGCCAGCAGTTTAGGACGGTCCTATGGCTACACCTTC.

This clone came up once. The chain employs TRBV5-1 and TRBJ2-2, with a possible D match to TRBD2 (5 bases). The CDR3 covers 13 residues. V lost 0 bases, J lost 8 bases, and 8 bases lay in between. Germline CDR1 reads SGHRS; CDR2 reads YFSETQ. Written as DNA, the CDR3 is TGCGCCAGCAGCTTGGAACGGGGTGGGGAGCTGTTTTTT. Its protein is CASSLERGGELFF.

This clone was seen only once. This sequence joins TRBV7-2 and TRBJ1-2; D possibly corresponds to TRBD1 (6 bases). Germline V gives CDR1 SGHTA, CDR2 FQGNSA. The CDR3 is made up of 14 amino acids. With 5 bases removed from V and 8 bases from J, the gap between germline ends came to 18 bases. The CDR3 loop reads CASSSTGNLGGYTF. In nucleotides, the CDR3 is TGTGCCAGCAGCAGTACAGGGAACCTAGGCGGCTACACCTTC.